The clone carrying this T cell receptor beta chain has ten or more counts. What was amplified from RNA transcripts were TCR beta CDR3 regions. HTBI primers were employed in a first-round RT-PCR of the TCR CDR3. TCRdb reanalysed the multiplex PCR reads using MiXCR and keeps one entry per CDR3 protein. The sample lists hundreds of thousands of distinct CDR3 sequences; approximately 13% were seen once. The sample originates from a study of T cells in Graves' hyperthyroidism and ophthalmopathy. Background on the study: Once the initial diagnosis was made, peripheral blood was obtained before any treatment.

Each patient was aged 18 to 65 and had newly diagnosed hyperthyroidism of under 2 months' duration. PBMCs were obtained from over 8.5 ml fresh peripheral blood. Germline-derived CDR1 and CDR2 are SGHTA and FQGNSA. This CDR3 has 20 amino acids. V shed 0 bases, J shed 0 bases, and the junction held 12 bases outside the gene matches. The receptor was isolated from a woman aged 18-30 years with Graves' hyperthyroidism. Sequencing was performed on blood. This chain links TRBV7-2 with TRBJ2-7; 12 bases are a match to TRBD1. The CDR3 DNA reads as TGTGCCAGCAGCTTAGCCACCGGGACAGGGGGCAATTTAGGCTCCTACGAGCAGTACTTC. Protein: CASSLATGTGGNLGSYEQYF.